This T cell receptor beta chain was retrieved from a study of Graves' ophthalmopathy and Graves' hyperthyroidism. General observations from the study: Most expanded clonotypes in thyroid above 0.001 frequency also showed up in blood.

No ophthalmopathy within 18 months of follow-up signified stable hyperthyroidism. Patients newly diagnosed with hyperthyroidism, under 2 months' duration, were aged 18 to 65, the study reports. What supplied the PBMCs was approximately 10 ml of fresh peripheral blood. For this clonotype: Its antigen is currently unknown. The junction departs from the called germline gene at one end, perhaps through a read error.

This CDR3 contains 14 residues. Germline CDR1 MNHEY, CDR2 SVGEGT. Amplifying from RNA transcripts, the study obtained TCR beta CDR3 regions. Following a first-round RT-PCR that used HTBI primers, a second-round multiplex PCR was carried out. Using its own MiXCR run on the multiplex PCR reads, TCRdb lists one record per CDR3 protein. In the table there are about 390,000 distinct CDR3 sequences, 15% to 20% of which are singletons. This TCR came from an adult woman with stable Graves' hyperthyroidism. The chain employs TRBV6-2 or TRBV6-3 and TRBJ2-4; D may be TRBD2 (5 bases). Material for sequencing was peripheral blood. This chain's CDR3 is CASSYSGPKNIKYF. CDR3 DNA: TGTGCCAGCAGTTACAGCGGACCCAAAAACATTAAGTACTTC.